This TCR beta chain was identified in a study of T and B cells in COVID-19 patients. About the study: Peripheral blood came from COVID-19 patients with active infection or after recovery.

This clonotype was seen only a few times. Its cognate antigen is unknown. V was pared by 0 bases and J by 4 bases, with 19 bases between. The CDR3 contains 17 residues. CDR1 and CDR2 from the germline V gene are SGHDT and YYEEEE. Broader study findings: Active COVID-19 showed highly clonal TRB repertoires; recovery showed diversity and richness above healthy donors.

From blood, roughly 220-550 ng of genomic DNA served as TRB template. Multiplex PCR with BIOMED2 TRB-A/B primer pools amplified TRB rearrangements. One entry per CDR3 protein results from TCRdb running MiXCR on the multiplex PCR reads. Altogether 20,000 to 30,000 distinct CDR3 sequences are present, roughly 33% being singletons, with the ten largest covering 1.5% to 2%. The TCR originated in a human donor who had recovered from COVID-19. This chain uses TRBV5-6 with TRBJ1-2; D is possibly TRBD1 (6 bases). The source material was blood. The CDR3 here is CASSLGRDTLALYGYTF. CDR3 nucleotide sequence: TGTGCCAGCAGCTTGGGCCGGGACACCCTCGCCCTCTATGGCTACACCTTC.